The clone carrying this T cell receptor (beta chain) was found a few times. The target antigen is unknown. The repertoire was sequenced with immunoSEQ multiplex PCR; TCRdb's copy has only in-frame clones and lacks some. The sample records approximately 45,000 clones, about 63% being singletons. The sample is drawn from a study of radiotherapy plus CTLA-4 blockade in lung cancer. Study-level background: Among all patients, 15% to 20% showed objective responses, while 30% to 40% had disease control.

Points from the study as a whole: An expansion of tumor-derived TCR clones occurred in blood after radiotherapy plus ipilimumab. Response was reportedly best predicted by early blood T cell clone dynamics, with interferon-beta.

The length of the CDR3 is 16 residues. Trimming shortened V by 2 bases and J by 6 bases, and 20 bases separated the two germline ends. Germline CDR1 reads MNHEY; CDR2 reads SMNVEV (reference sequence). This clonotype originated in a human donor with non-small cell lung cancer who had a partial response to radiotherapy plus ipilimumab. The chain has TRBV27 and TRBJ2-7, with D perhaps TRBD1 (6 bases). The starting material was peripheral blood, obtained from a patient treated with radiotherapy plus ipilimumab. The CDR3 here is CASSLRGTTYNSEQYF. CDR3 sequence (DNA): TGTGCCAGCAGTTTAAGGGGGACAACGTATAACTCCGAGCAGTACTTC.